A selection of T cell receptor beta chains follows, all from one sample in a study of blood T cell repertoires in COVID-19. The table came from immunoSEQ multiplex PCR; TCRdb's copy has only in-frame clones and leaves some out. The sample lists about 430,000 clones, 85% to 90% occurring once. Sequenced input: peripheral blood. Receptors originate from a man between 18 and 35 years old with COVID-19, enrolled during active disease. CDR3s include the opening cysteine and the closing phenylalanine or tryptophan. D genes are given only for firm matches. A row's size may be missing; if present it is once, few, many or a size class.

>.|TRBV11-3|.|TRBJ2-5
CASSETSQETQYF
TGTGCCAGCAGCGAGACTAGCCAAGAGACCCAGTACTTC
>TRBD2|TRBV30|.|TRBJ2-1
CAWTIAGGSSYNEQFF
TGTGCCTGGACTATAGCGGGAGGAAGCTCCTACAATGAGCAGTTCTTC
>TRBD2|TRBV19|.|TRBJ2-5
CASRSGNGETQYF
TGTGCCAGTAGAAGCGGGAATGGGGAGACCCAGTACTTC
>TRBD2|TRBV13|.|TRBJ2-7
CASSERGRTDYEQYF
TGTGCCAGCAGTGAGCGGGGCAGGACGGACTACGAGCAGTACTTC
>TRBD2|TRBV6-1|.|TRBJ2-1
CASSEGRASGGNEQFF
TGTGCCAGCAGTGAAGGAAGGGCTAGCGGGGGGAATGAGCAGTTCTTC
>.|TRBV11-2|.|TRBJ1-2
CASSLLDSNYGYTF
TGTGCCAGCAGCTTATTGGACTCTAACTATGGCTACACCTTC
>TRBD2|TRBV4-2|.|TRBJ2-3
CASSQEAGGAGSPDTQYF
TGTGCCAGCAGCCAAGAGGCGGGCGGAGCGGGGAGTCCAGATACGCAGTATTTT
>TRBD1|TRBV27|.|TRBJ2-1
CASSLLGTGFLGEQFF
TGTGCCAGCAGTTTATTAGGGACAGGGTTCTTGGGTGAGCAGTTCTTC
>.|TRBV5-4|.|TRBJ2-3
CASSRKLETDTQYF
TGTGCCAGCAGTCGTAAACTAGAAACAGATACGCAGTATTTT
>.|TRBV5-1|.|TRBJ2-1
CASSLVAASSYNEQFF
TGCGCCAGCAGCTTGGTGGCAGCGAGCTCCTACAATGAGCAGTTCTTC
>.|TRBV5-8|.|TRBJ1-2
CASRDSGDGYTF
TGTGCCAGCAGGGACAGCGGTGATGGCTACACCTTC
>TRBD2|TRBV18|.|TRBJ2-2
CASSTSGTNTGELFF
TGTGCCAGCTCAACTAGCGGAACGAACACCGGGGAGCTGTTTTTT
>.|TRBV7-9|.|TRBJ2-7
CASSSSTSYEQYF
TGTGCCAGCAGCTCCTCTACCTCCTACGAGCAGTACTTC
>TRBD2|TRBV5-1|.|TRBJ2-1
CASSPGLAGGPTYNEQFF
TGCGCCAGCAGCCCCGGACTAGCGGGGGGGCCCACCTACAATGAGCAGTTCTTC
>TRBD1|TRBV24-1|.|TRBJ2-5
CATSDRTGGTETQYF
TGTGCCACCAGTGACCGGACAGGGGGGACGGAGACCCAGTACTTC
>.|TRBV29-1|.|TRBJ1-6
CSAIMGAPDSPLHF
TGCAGCGCTATAATGGGGGCGCCGGATTCACCCCTCCACTTT
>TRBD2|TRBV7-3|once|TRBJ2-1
CASSLSGSPGNEQFF
TGTGCCAGCAGCTTAAGCGGGAGTCCTGGAAATGAGCAGTTCTTC
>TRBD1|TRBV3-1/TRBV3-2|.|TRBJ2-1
CASSHGQGAEQFF
TGTGCCAGCAGCCACGGACAGGGCGCGGAGCAGTTCTTC
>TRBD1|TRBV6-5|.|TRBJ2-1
CAIPGQGIAEQFF
TGTGCCATTCCGGGACAGGGGATCGCTGAGCAGTTCTTC